A selection of T cell receptor beta chains follows, all from one sample in a study of blood T cell repertoires in COVID-19. Only in-frame clones appear in the TCRdb table, and some are missing; sequencing was by immunoSEQ multiplex PCR. Among 180,000 or so clones listed, about 80% were seen once. The material sequenced was PBMCs or T cells enriched from blood (not recorded which). These receptors originate from a middle-aged man who had recovered from COVID-19. Both conserved end residues are part of each CDR3. The D gene is left open where the match is weak. Some rows mark clone size as missing; the rest say once, few, many or name a class of expanded clone.

abundance	v_gene	j_gene	d_gene	CDR3aa	CDR3nt
NA	TRBV18	TRBJ2-6	NA	CASSPQVSHSGANVLTF	TGTGCCAGCTCACCACAAGTAAGCCACTCTGGGGCCAACGTCCTGACTTTC
NA	TRBV9	TRBJ2-3	NA	CASSVLADTQYF	TGTGCCAGCAGCGTGTTAGCAGATACGCAGTATTTT
NA	TRBV18	TRBJ2-7	NA	CASSNNYEQYF	TGTGCCAGCTCAAATAACTACGAGCAGTACTTC
once	TRBV7-9	TRBJ1-2	NA	CASSRQTSTHYGYTF	TGTGCCAGCAGCCGTCAGACAAGCACCCATTATGGCTACACCTTC
NA	TRBV11-2	TRBJ2-1	TRBD2	CASTQRGTKGEQFF	TGTGCCAGCACCCAGCGGGGGACCAAGGGTGAGCAGTTCTTC
NA	TRBV18	TRBJ2-7	NA	CASSQDGLYEQYF	TGTGCCAGCTCACAGGACGGACTCTACGAGCAGTACTTC
NA	TRBV11-1	TRBJ2-7	TRBD2	CASKASGVSSYEQYF	TGTGCCAGCAAAGCCAGCGGGGTAAGCTCCTACGAGCAGTACTTC
once	TRBV19	TRBJ2-1	TRBD1	CASSMTGDPNNEQFF	TGTGCCAGTAGTATGACAGGGGACCCTAACAATGAGCAGTTCTTC
NA	TRBV5-1	TRBJ2-3	TRBD2	CASSTGLAGVGTDTQYF	TGCGCCAGCAGCACTGGACTAGCGGGAGTCGGAACAGATACGCAGTATTTT
NA	TRBV28	TRBJ1-4	TRBD1	CASSSPGQGAEKLFF	TGTGCCAGCTCTTCACCGGGACAGGGGGCAGAAAAACTGTTTTTT
NA	TRBV19	TRBJ1-6	TRBD1	CASNEGATYNSPLHF	TGTGCCAGTAATGAGGGGGCAACCTATAATTCACCCCTCCACTTT
NA	TRBV11-2	TRBJ2-1	NA	CASWGEFGFDEQFF	TGTGCCAGCTGGGGGGAGTTTGGTTTCGATGAGCAGTTCTTC
NA	TRBV3-1/TRBV3-2	TRBJ2-4	NA	CASSQSGDGNIQYF	TGTGCCAGCAGCCAATCAGGGGACGGAAACATTCAGTACTTC
many	TRBV30	TRBJ2-5	NA	CAWSPLGGGTQYF	TGTGCCTGGAGTCCTCTAGGAGGCGGGACCCAGTACTTC
NA	TRBV6-5	TRBJ2-1	TRBD2	CASSKREGRNEQFF	TGTGCCAGCAGCAAGCGGGAGGGCCGGAATGAGCAGTTCTTC
NA	TRBV9	TRBJ1-3	NA	CASSVGRVSSGNTIYF	TGTGCCAGCAGCGTAGGCCGAGTAAGCTCTGGAAACACCATATATTTT
NA	TRBV9	TRBJ2-5	NA	CASSVSPQETQYF	TGTGCCAGCAGCGTTAGCCCGCAAGAGACCCAGTACTTC
NA	TRBV5-8	TRBJ2-1	TRBD2	CASSVLAANEQFF	TGTGCCAGCAGCGTACTAGCGGCCAATGAGCAGTTCTTC
NA	TRBV3-1/TRBV3-2	TRBJ2-4	TRBD1	CASSRSGTVNIQYF	TGTGCCAGCAGCCGATCCGGGACAGTAAACATTCAGTACTTC
NA	TRBV6-6	TRBJ2-7	NA	CASSEGDEQYF	TGTGCCAGCAGTGAGGGCGACGAGCAGTACTTC
NA	TRBV29-1	TRBJ1-1	NA	CSVGVGSTEAFF	TGCAGCGTTGGGGTGGGGAGCACTGAAGCTTTCTTT
NA	TRBV5-6	TRBJ1-6	NA	CASSLVRGQGSPLHF	TGTGCCAGCAGCTTGGTTCGGGGTCAAGGTTCACCCCTCCACTTT
NA	TRBV6-5	TRBJ1-2	TRBD1	CASSYSTGVDGYTF	TGTGCCAGCAGTTACTCGACAGGGGTGGATGGCTACACCTTC
NA	TRBV27	TRBJ2-5	NA	CASSSGAGYQETQYF	TGTGCCAGCAGTTCTGGGGCGGGGTATCAAGAGACCCAGTACTTC
NA	TRBV3-1/TRBV3-2	TRBJ1-1	NA	CASSPQLPGGTEAFF	TGTGCCAGCAGCCCCCAACTGCCGGGAGGAACTGAAGCTTTCTTT
NA	TRBV4-2	TRBJ2-2	NA	CASSPQTANTGELFF	TGTGCCAGCAGCCCGCAGACAGCGAACACCGGGGAGCTGTTTTTT
NA	TRBV25-1	TRBJ2-2	NA	CASSVGQTNTGELFF	TGTGCCAGCAGCGTAGGACAAACGAACACCGGGGAGCTGTTTTTT
NA	TRBV27	TRBJ2-3	TRBD1	CASSPLRTGGTDTQYF	TGTGCCAGCAGTCCGCTCAGGACAGGGGGCACAGATACGCAGTATTTT
NA	TRBV14	TRBJ2-5	NA	CASSIGETQYF	TGTGCCAGCAGCATCGGGGAGACCCAGTACTTC
NA	TRBV7-9	TRBJ2-1	NA	CASRYSIGGRNNEQFF	TGTGCCAGCAGATATAGTATTGGCGGCAGAAACAATGAGCAGTTCTTC
NA	TRBV3-1/TRBV3-2	TRBJ2-7	TRBD1	CASSQVQGAREQYF	TGTGCCAGCAGCCAAGTCCAGGGGGCTAGAGAGCAGTACTTC
few	TRBV2	TRBJ1-2	NA	CASRLQGRINYGYTF	TGTGCCAGCAGACTTCAGGGGCGGATTAACTATGGCTACACCTTC
NA	TRBV11-2	TRBJ1-1	NA	CASSTFRGLGAFF	TGTGCCAGCAGCACCTTCAGGGGCTTGGGAGCTTTCTTT
NA	TRBV25-1	TRBJ1-2	TRBD1	CASSELDRAYGYTF	TGTGCCAGCAGTGAACTCGACAGGGCCTATGGCTACACCTTC
NA	TRBV11-2	TRBJ2-3	TRBD1	CASSSLRGRTGGIDTQYF	TGTGCCAGCAGCTCGCTTAGGGGACGGACAGGGGGCATAGATACGCAGTATTTT
NA	TRBV4-2	TRBJ1-1	NA	CASSQDVVPTGGFLNTEAFF	TGTGCCAGCAGCCAAGATGTGGTGCCGACAGGTGGGTTTCTGAACACTGAAGCTTTCTTT
NA	TRBV9	TRBJ2-5	TRBD1	CASSHGQGARETQYF	TGTGCCAGCAGCCATGGACAGGGGGCGAGGGAGACCCAGTACTTC
NA	TRBV3-1/TRBV3-2	TRBJ1-5	NA	CASSRRSQGNQPQHF	TGTGCCAGCAGCCGAAGAAGTCAGGGCAATCAGCCCCAGCATTTT
NA	TRBV28	TRBJ2-2	TRBD2	CASIGGGGGELFF	TGTGCCAGCATCGGCGGGGGTGGCGGGGAGCTGTTTTTT
once	TRBV28	TRBJ1-1	NA	CASSPTGSSNTEAFF	TGTGCCAGCAGTCCTACAGGGTCTTCGAACACTGAAGCTTTCTTT
NA	TRBV6-5	TRBJ2-5	TRBD2	CASSYSRGGIETQYF	TGTGCCAGCAGTTACTCCCGGGGGGGGATAGAGACCCAGTACTTC
NA	TRBV29-1	TRBJ1-1	NA	CSVRTSRTTEAFF	TGCAGCGTTAGGACAAGCCGGACCACTGAAGCTTTCTTT
NA	TRBV5-1	TRBJ2-3	TRBD1	CASGQGSRTDTQYF	TGCGCCAGTGGACAGGGGTCCCGCACAGATACGCAGTATTTT
NA	TRBV6-1	TRBJ1-1	NA	CASSESREAFF	TGTGCCAGCAGTGAATCCAGGGAAGCTTTCTTT
NA	TRBV5-4	TRBJ2-3	NA	CASSPDQRDTQYF	TGTGCCAGCAGCCCTGATCAGAGGGATACGCAGTATTTT
NA	TRBV5-4	TRBJ2-7	NA	CASSSDSLIYEQYF	TGTGCCAGCAGCTCGGACTCCCTTATCTACGAGCAGTACTTC
few	TRBV6-5	TRBJ2-4	TRBD2	CASSLAGLAANIQYF	TGTGCCAGCAGTTTGGCGGGACTAGCCGCAAACATTCAGTACTTC
NA	TRBV5-6	TRBJ1-6	TRBD1	CASSFLQGGSPLHF	TGTGCCAGCAGCTTTCTACAGGGGGGCTCACCCCTCCACTTT
NA	TRBV12-3/TRBV12-4	TRBJ2-5	NA	CASSFRGRETQYF	TGTGCCAGCAGTTTTCGGGGGAGGGAGACCCAGTACTTC
NA	TRBV28	TRBJ2-5	TRBD2	CASSSGLAGTAVETQYF	TGTGCCAGCAGTTCGGGACTAGCGGGAACCGCCGTGGAGACCCAGTACTTC
NA	TRBV7-7	TRBJ2-2	TRBD1	CASSLDMGQGNTGELFF	TGTGCTAGCAGCTTAGATATGGGACAGGGGAACACCGGGGAGCTGTTTTTT
NA	TRBV5-6	TRBJ2-5	NA	CATRRQGIKETQYF	TGTGCCACGCGTAGGCAGGGCATTAAAGAGACCCAGTACTTC
NA	TRBV6-2/TRBV6-3	TRBJ2-1	TRBD2	CASSTSTSGIPDEQFF	TGTGCCAGCAGTACAAGTACTAGCGGGATCCCAGATGAGCAGTTCTTC
NA	TRBV5-5	TRBJ1-5	NA	CASSLGAFSNQPQHF	TGTGCCAGCAGCTTGGGAGCATTCAGCAATCAGCCCCAGCATTTT
NA	TRBV7-6	TRBJ2-1	TRBD1	CASSLTGDSYNEQFF	TGTGCCAGCAGCCTGACAGGGGACAGCTACAATGAGCAGTTCTTC
NA	TRBV27	TRBJ2-1	NA	CASSLYLGGAEQFF	TGTGCCAGCAGTTTATATCTTGGCGGCGCAGAGCAGTTCTTC
NA	TRBV7-3	TRBJ2-3	TRBD2	CASSLTSGGATDTQYF	TGTGCCAGCAGCTTAACAAGCGGGGGGGCCACAGATACGCAGTATTTT
once	TRBV28	TRBJ1-4	NA	CASSLFGPTQGNEKLFF	TGTGCCAGCAGTTTATTCGGACCCACCCAGGGTAATGAAAAACTGTTTTTT
NA	TRBV28	TRBJ1-2	NA	CASSLGGQPIYGYTF	TGTGCCAGCAGTTTAGGAGGACAGCCAATCTATGGCTACACCTTC
NA	TRBV29-1	TRBJ1-1	NA	CSSRVFTEAFF	TGCAGCTCCAGGGTTTTCACTGAAGCTTTCTTT